The 8 T cell receptor beta chains below come from one sample, sequenced in a study of shared clonotypes between healthy human individuals. Profiling relied on immunoSEQ multiplex PCR, and the TCRdb table lists in-frame clones only, not all of them. The sample carries roughly 2,500,000 clones, 93% recorded once. Sequenced sample: naive CD4+ T cells from PBMCs. Subset noted: CD45RA+ positively selected. These receptors were obtained from a man younger than 30 in good health. Some clones in this sample may be carry-over from other donors' samples.

This chain uses TRBV28 with TRBJ1-5; perhaps TRBD1 as D (5 bases). The ends were cut back, 2 bases at V and 7 bases at J, with 12 bases in the middle. Per germline, CDR1 MDHEN and CDR2 SYDVKM. This CDR3 is built from 14 residues. The CDR3 reads CASSLRAEGQPQHF. In DNA, the CDR3 is TGTGCCAGCAGTTTAAGGGCGGAGGGGCAGCCCCAGCATTTT.

A single count supports this clone. The junction shows a germline mismatch at one end, possibly a read error. At the DNA level, this CDR3 is encoded by other sequences in the same sample as well. The V gene is TRBV7-2, the J gene TRBJ2-7; 9 nucleotides line up with TRBD2. Germline-derived CDR1 and CDR2 are SGHTA and FQGNSA. The CDR3 is 15 residues long. CDR3 region: CASSLAGSGGYEQYF. The CDR3 coding sequence is TGTGCCAGCAGCCTAGCGGGTAGCGGGGGCTACGAGCAGTACTTC. The full variable domain, rest sourced from reference TRBV7-2 and TRBJ2-7, is GAGVSQSPSNKVTEKGKDVELRCDPISGHTALYWYRQSLGQGLEFLIYFQGNSAPDKSGLPSDRFSAERTGGSVSTLTIQRTQQEDSAVYLCASSLAGSGGYEQYFGPGTRLTVT.

This chain connects TRBV4-1 to TRBJ2-4; possible D gene TRBD1, 5 bases. This CDR3 is built from 15 residues. Trimming left V 1 base short and J 6 bases short, with 13 bases between. The germline gives CDR1 MGHRA, CDR2 YSYEKL. CDR3 nucleotide sequence: TGCGCCAGCAGCCAAGTCAGGGTAGTCGGAAACATTCAGTACTTC. Its translation is CASSQVRVVGNIQYF.

This clone came up once. Other DNA sequences in this specimen translate into the identical CDR3. The chain links TRBV4-1 to TRBJ2-3; 9 bases are a match to TRBD2. This CDR3 contains 14 residues. CDR1 is MGHRA and CDR2 is YSYEKL in the germline V gene. V was clipped by 4 bases and J by 3 bases; unmatched bases: 2. The CDR3 DNA reads as TGCGCCAGCAGCCCGGGACTAGCTACAGATACGCAGTATTTT. It encodes CASSPGLATDTQYF.

This chain uses TRBV5-1 with TRBJ2-6; D is tentatively TRBD1 or TRBD2 (6 bases each). Germline CDR1 SGHRS, CDR2 YFSETQ. Trimming pared 3 bases from V and 0 bases from J, leaving 19 bases between. CDR3 length: 19 residues. The CDR3 DNA is TGCGCCAGCAGCTGGGGATGGGGGGCGGCCAGCTCTGGGGCCAACGTCCTGACTTTC. Protein product: CASSWGWGAASSGANVLTF.

The chain links TRBV6-1 to TRBJ2-1; D is unclear. Trimming took off 5 bases at V and 5 bases at J, with 7 bases between the two ends. The CDR3 loop spans 12 amino acids. Germline CDR1 is MNHNS and CDR2 is SASEGT. The CDR3 nucleotides read TGTGCCAGCAGTAAAAGGGACAATGAGCAGTTCTTC. Encoded protein: CASSKRDNEQFF.

The chain combines TRBV6-1 with TRBJ1-5; 7 bases align to TRBD1. This CDR3 is built from 16 residues. Trimming at V came to 4 bases and at J to 5 bases, leaving 11 bases not matched to a gene. Germline CDR1 reads MNHNS; CDR2 reads SASEGT. The CDR3 DNA reads as TGTGCCAGCAGTGCCTCAGAGGCAGGGGGGTATCAGCCCCAGCATTTT. As protein: CASSASEAGGYQPQHF.

This chain joins TRBV2 and TRBJ2-1; D assignment may be TRBD1 or TRBD2 (5 bases each). Germline-derived CDR1 and CDR2 are SNHLY and FYNNEI. CDR3 size: 14 residues. V dropped 7 bases and J dropped 7 bases, with 17 bases sitting between them. CDR3 nucleotide sequence: TGTGCCAGCACTACTACCGGGGCAGAGAATGAGCAGTTCTTC. It encodes CASTTTGAENEQFF.